This record looks at one T cell receptor beta chain sequence and its context. The data derive from a study of blood T cell repertoires in COVID-19. Sequencing was performed with immunoSEQ multiplex PCR; in TCRdb, only in-frame clones are kept and a portion is missing. This table holds about 130,000 clones, roughly four fifths found once. Germline V gene lookup returns CDR1 SGHTS and CDR2 YDEGEE. This CDR3 contains 12 residues. The V end lost 2 bases, the J end lost 6 bases, and 6 bases lay between the germline ends. The V and J genes are TRBV5-8 and TRBJ2-1; no clear D. Sequencing was carried out using PBMCs or T cells enriched from blood (not recorded which). This receptor was obtained from a man under 40 who had recovered from COVID-19. The CDR3 protein is CASSLSSNEQFF. The CDR3 DNA follows: TGTGCCAGCAGCTTATCGTCCAATGAGCAGTTCTTC. Complete variable domain (other parts from reference TRBV5-8 and TRBJ2-1): EAGVTQSPTHLIKTRGQQATLRCSPISGHTSVYWYQQALGLGLQFLLWYDEGEERNRGNFPPRFSGRQFPNYSSELNVNALELEDSALYLCASSLSSNEQFFGPGTRLTVL.